This passage covers 12 T cell receptor beta chains from one sample sequenced in a study of beta chain features in type 1 diabetes. The study reverse transcribed the entire isolated RNA, so it sequenced expressed TCRB transcripts. Assay used: immunoSEQ multiplex PCR; TCRdb lists only in-frame clones, some missing. The sample includes 500,000 to 700,000 clones, around a sixth seen only once; the top ten take around 0.1%. Input material: naive CD4+ T cells from blood. All receptors come from a man in his late teens or twenties in good health.

The chain has TRBV6-1 and TRBJ2-7; maybe TRBD1 (5 bases). This CDR3 contains 14 residues. Trimming stripped 2 bases from V and 0 bases from J, with 8 bases between. Germline CDR1 is MNHNS and CDR2 is SASEGT. The CDR3, as DNA: TGTGCCAGCAGTGAAACAGGCATCTCCTACGAGCAGTACTTC. It specifies CASSETGISYEQYF.

The chain joins TRBV2 to TRBJ2-7, with 9 bases identical to TRBD1. The V segment lost 5 bases and the J segment 5 bases; nucleotides outside the gene matches: 13. Germline CDR1 SNHLY, CDR2 FYNNEI. This CDR3 spans 16 amino acids. CDR3 in DNA: TGTGCCAGCAGTCGGATTGGACAGGGGAATCAGAACGAGCAGTACTTC. As protein: CASSRIGQGNQNEQYF.

The chain is built from TRBV4-2 and TRBJ2-5; 7 bases fit TRBD1. The DNA end lines up better with TRBJ2-7; the J call may be wrong. The CDR3 sequence is 17 residues long. Germline CDR1 is LGHNA and CDR2 is YNFKEQ. CDR3 DNA sequence: TGTGCCAGCAGCTATCCGCCGGGACAGCAGTCAACCTACGAGCAGTACTTC. It encodes CASSYPPGQQSTYEQYF.

The CDR3 spells CASSPRAYEQYF. The CDR3 coding sequence is TGTGCCAGTAGTCCCCGGGCCTACGAGCAGTACTTC. This chain joins TRBV19 and TRBJ2-7; the D is unclear. V lost 5 bases, J lost 2 bases, and 7 bases lay in between. The CDR3 spans 12 residues. Per the germline V gene, CDR1 is LNHDA and CDR2 is SQIVND (reference sequence).

V usage is TRBV15 and J usage is TRBJ2-1; 9 nucleotides agree with TRBD2. CDR3 length equals 17 residues. Germline trimming cut 4 bases from V and 2 bases from J; bases unmatched to any gene: 9. The germline V gene encodes CDR1 LNHNV and CDR2 YYDKDF (reference sequence). In nucleotides, the CDR3 is TGTGCCACCAGCAAAAGACTAGCGGAGCGTACCTACAATGAGCAGTTCTTC. This translates into CATSKRLAERTYNEQFF.

This clone occurred a few times. Within the sample, other DNA sequences also encode this same CDR3. V and J are TRBV30 and TRBJ1-2, with 7 bases identical to TRBD1. From germline, CDR1 is GTSNPN and CDR2 SVGIG (reference sequence). This CDR3 spans 12 amino acids. Unmatched junction bases numbered 7, after V lost 4 bases and J lost 8 bases. This chain's CDR3 is CAWKQGRGGYTF. As DNA, the CDR3 is TGTGCCTGGAAACAGGGGCGAGGAGGCTACACCTTC.

The CDR3 DNA sequence: TGTGCCAGCAGGCCTGGCCTAGCGGGAGTGAATGAGCAGTTCTTC. As protein: CASRPGLAGVNEQFF. J is TRBJ2-1 and V is TRBV4-2; 10 bases agree with TRBD2. Germline values: CDR1 LGHNA, CDR2 YNFKEQ. J lost 7 bases, V lost 6 bases, and 9 bases had no gene match. The CDR3 contains 15 residues.

This clone was recorded a few times. This sequence joins TRBV29-1 and TRBJ2-2, with 10 bases fitting TRBD2. Unmatched junction bases numbered 4, after V lost 5 bases and J lost 1 base. Germline assignment: CDR1 SQVTM and CDR2 ANQGSEA. CDR3 size: 15 residues. The CDR3 DNA reads TGCAGCGTTCTCCGGACTAGCGGGAACACCGGGGAGCTGTTTTTT. Its protein product is CSVLRTSGNTGELFF.

This clone has only a few counts. The chain is built from TRBV7-2 and TRBJ2-7; D call uncertain. The CDR3 totals 16 residues. Germline V gene lookup returns CDR1 SGHTA and CDR2 FQGNSA. Trimming removed 2 bases from V and 3 bases from J, with 17 bases in between. The CDR3 DNA follows: TGTGCCAGCAGCTTAAGTCGTCAGGTTGCCGTCTACGAGCAGTACTTC. Translating it yields CASSLSRQVAVYEQYF.

This clone was seen more than once but under ten times. This CDR3 reads CATSREGRGQGVSRTQYF. CDR3 nucleotide sequence: TGTGCCACCAGCAGAGAGGGCAGGGGACAGGGGGTTTCCCGGACCCAGTACTTC. The chain combines TRBV15 with TRBJ2-5; 11 bases fit TRBD1. CDR1 is LNHNV, CDR2 YYDKDF, per germline (reference sequence). The CDR3 spans 18 residues. J gave up 7 bases and V 0 bases, and 13 bases lay outside the gene matches.

V is TRBV14 and J is TRBJ1-2, with D possibly TRBD1 on 6 matching bases. V shed 4 bases and J shed 7 bases, with 13 bases lying between them. The germline V gene has CDR1 SGHDN and CDR2 FVKESK. The CDR3 has 13 residues. This CDR3 reads CASSPGAPSGYTF. The CDR3, as DNA: TGTGCCAGCAGCCCAGGGGCTCCTTCTGGCTACACCTTC.

This clone was recorded a few times. This chain joins TRBV25-1 and TRBJ1-2, with a weak D call TRBD1 (6 bases). Trimming removed 1 base from V and 10 bases from J, with 16 bases in between. The CDR3 has 14 amino acids. Germline V gene data show CDR1 as MGHDK and CDR2 as SYGVNS. CDR3 region: CASSEFRGREDYTF. CDR3 DNA: TGTGCCAGCAGTGAATTTAGGGGGAGGGAGGACTACACCTTC.